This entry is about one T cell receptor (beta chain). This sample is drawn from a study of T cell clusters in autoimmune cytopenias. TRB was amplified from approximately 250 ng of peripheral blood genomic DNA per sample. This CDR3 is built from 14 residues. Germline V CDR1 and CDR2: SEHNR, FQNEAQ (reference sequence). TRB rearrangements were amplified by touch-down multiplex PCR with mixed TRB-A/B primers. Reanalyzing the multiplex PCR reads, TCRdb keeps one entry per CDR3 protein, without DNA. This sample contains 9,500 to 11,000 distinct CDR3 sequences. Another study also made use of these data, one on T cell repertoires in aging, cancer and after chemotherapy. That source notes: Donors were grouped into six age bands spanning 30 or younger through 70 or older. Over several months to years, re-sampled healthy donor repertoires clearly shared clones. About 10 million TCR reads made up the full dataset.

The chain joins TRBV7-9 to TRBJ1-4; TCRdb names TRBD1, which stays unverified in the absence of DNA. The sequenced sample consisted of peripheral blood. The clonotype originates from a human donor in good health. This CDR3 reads CASSPGGNNEKLFF. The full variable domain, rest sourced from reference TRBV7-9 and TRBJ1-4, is DTGVSQNPRHKITKRGQNVTFRCDPISEHNRLYWYRQTLGQGPEFLTYFQNEAQLEKSRLLSDRFSAERPKGSFSTLEIQRTEQGDSAMYLCASSPGGNNEKLFFGSGTQLSVL.